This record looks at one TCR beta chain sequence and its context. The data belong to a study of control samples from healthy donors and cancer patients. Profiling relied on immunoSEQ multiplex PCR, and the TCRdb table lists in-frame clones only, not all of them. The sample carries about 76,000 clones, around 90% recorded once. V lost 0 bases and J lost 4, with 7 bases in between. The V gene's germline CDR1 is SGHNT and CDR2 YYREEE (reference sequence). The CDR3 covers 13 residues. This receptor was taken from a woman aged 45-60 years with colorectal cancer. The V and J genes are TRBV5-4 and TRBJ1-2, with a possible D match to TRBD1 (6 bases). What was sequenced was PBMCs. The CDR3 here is CASSLEGVYGYTF. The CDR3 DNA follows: TGTGCCAGCAGCTTGGAGGGGGTCTATGGCTACACCTTC.